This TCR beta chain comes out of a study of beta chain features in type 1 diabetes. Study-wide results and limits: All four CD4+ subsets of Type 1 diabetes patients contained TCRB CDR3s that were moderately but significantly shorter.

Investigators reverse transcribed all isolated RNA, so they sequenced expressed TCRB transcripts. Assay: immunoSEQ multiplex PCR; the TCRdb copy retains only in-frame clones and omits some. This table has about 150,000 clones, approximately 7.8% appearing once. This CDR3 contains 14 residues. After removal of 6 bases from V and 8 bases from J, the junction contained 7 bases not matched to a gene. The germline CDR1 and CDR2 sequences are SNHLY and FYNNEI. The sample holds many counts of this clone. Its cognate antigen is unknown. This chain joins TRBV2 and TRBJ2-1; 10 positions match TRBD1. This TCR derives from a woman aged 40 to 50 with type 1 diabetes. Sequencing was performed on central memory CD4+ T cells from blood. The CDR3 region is CASRGTGVSDEQFF. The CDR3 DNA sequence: TGTGCCAGCAGAGGGACAGGGGTAAGCGATGAGCAGTTCTTC. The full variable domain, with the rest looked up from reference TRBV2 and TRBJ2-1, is EPEVTQTPSHQVTQMGQEVILRCVPISNHLYFYWYRQILGQKVEFLVSFYNNEISEKSEIFDDQFSVERPDGSNFTLKIRSTKLEDSAMYFCASRGTGVSDEQFFGPGTRLTVL.